This T cell receptor (beta chain) was captured by sequencing in a study of prognosis after radiotherapy for stage I lung cancer. General study points: Post-therapy Shannon entropy was lower in patients developing distant metastases following stereotactic body radiation therapy.

TCR beta CDR3 was amplified from genomic DNA by two-round multiplex PCR. Primers targeting each individual TRBV and TRBJ gene were applied in first-round PCR. Using its own MiXCR run on the multiplex PCR reads, TCRdb lists one record per CDR3 protein. The profile shows 20,000 to 30,000 distinct CDR3 sequences, around 36% of them singletons. The germline V gene has CDR1 GTSNPN and CDR2 SVGIG (reference sequence). The CDR3 is made up of 14 amino acids. Deletions cut 4 bases from V and 7 bases from J, with 20 bases between. This clonotype was counted at least ten times. Its target is not known. The sample was PBMCs, taken before or after stereotactic body radiation therapy (not recorded which). V usage is TRBV30 and J usage is TRBJ2-7; a possible D gene is TRBD2 (6 bases). The sequence was collected from a donor at least 50 years old with non-small cell lung cancer. CDR3 region: CAWTTGGSGREQYF. The CDR3 region has the DNA TGTGCCTGGACCACTGGGGGTAGCGGCAGGGAGCAGTACTTC.